This T cell receptor (beta chain) emerged from a study of post-analysis software for immune sequencing data. Across the whole study: Recorded disease courses covered relapsing-remitting, secondary progressive and progressive-relapsing multiple sclerosis. Some patients had no subtype annotation.

Looked up from germline, CDR1 is MNHGY and CDR2 is SAAAGT. The CDR3 is 13 residues long. Between the trimmed V and J ends, which lost 10 bases and 2 bases, there was a span of 12 bases. Libraries were made from TCR beta cDNA, and they carried unique molecular identifiers. TCRdb re-analysed the PCR reads in MiXCR, keeping a single row per CDR3 protein. The sample has approximately 570,000 distinct CDR3 sequences, 44% seen once; the top ten hold under 2%. Findings and caveats of the study: Comparison with controls showed significantly lower normalized Chao1 diversity in multiple sclerosis patients. Controls showed lower frequencies than patients for roughly five TRBV segments, and TRBV5-6, TRBV5-1 and TRBV20-1 were among these.

As regards this clonotype: Its antigen is unidentified.

This sequence was found in a girl aged 5-17 years with multiple sclerosis. The sample was blood. The chain combines TRBV6-8 with TRBJ1-5; D gene ambiguous. Here the CDR3 reads CAKAGEGNQPQHF. CDR3 DNA: TGTGCCAAGGCCGGGGAGGGCAATCAGCCCCAGCATTTT.